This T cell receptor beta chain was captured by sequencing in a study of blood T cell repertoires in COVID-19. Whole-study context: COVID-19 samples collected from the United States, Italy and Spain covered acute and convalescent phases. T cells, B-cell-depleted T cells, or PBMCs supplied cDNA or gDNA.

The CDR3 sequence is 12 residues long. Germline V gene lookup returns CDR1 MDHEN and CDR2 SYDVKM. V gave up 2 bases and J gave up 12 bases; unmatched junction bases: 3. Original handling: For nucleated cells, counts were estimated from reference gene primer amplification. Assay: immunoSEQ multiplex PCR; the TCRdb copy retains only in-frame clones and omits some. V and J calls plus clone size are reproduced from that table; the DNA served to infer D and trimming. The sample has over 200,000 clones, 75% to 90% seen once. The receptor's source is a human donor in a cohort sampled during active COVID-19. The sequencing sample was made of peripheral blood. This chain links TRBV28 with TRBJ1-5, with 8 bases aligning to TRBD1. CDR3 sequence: CASSLRTGFQHF. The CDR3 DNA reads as TGTGCCAGCAGTTTAAGGACAGGGTTCCAGCATTTT.